One sample yielded the 32 T cell receptor beta chains listed below, sequenced in a study of blood T cell repertoires in COVID-19. The data were produced by immunoSEQ multiplex PCR, yet TCRdb's version contains in-frame clones alone and is incomplete. The table includes about 120,000 clones, more than 75% detected once. Material for sequencing was peripheral blood. The receptor source for this set is a woman aged 45-59 years with acute or convalescent COVID-19.

The J gene is TRBJ2-5, the V gene TRBV5-1, with D possibly matching TRBD2 (6 bases). V was shortened by 4 bases and J by 5 bases, with 12 bases between the two germline ends. The CDR3 consists of 13 residues. Germline lookup yields CDR1 SGHRS and CDR2 YFSETQ. This CDR3 is CASSLWTKETQYF. The DNA for the CDR3 is TGCGCCAGCAGCCTGTGGACTAAGGAGACCCAGTACTTC. The variable domain in full, completed from reference TRBV5-1 and TRBJ2-5, reads KAGVTQTPRYLIKTRGQQVTLSCSPISGHRSVSWYQQTPGQGLQFLFEYFSETQRNKGNFPGRFSGRQFSNSRSEMNVSTLELGDSALYLCASSLWTKETQYFGPGTRLLVL.

This rearrangement joins TRBV14 to TRBJ1-1; weak D call: TRBD1 (5 bases). V lost 4 bases and J 4 bases, leaving 16 bases between the germline ends. Looked up from germline, CDR1 is SGHDN and CDR2 is FVKESK. The CDR3 covers 15 residues. CDR3 loop: CASSPTGGILTEAFF. For the CDR3, the DNA is TGTGCCAGCAGCCCCACTGGGGGGATCCTCACTGAAGCTTTCTTT.

The gene calls are TRBV15 and TRBJ2-1; D may be TRBD2 (5 bases). The CDR3 has 14 amino acids. Germline V lookup: CDR1 LNHNV, CDR2 YYDKDF (reference sequence). Trimming cost V 8 bases and J 0 bases, with 11 bases left between them. The CDR3 region is CATRGPSSYNEQFF. CDR3 coding DNA: TGTGCCACCCGAGGGCCGAGCTCCTACAATGAGCAGTTCTTC.

The chain links TRBV27 to TRBJ1-2; no firm D call. CDR3 length: 13 residues. V was trimmed by 6 bases and J by 1 base, leaving 9 bases between them. Germline V CDR1 and CDR2: MNHEY, SMNVEV (reference sequence). The CDR3 sequence is CASRQNNNYGYTF. CDR3 bases: TGTGCCAGCAGACAGAACAATAACTATGGCTACACCTTC.

V usage is TRBV28 and J usage is TRBJ1-5; 10 positions agree with TRBD1. The CDR3 runs 15 residues. Germline V lookup: CDR1 MDHEN, CDR2 SYDVKM. After removal of 5 bases from V and 2 bases from J, the junction contained 3 bases not matched to a gene. The CDR3 reads CASSRQGAGNQPQHF. The CDR3 region has the DNA TGTGCCAGCAGTCGACAGGGGGCTGGCAATCAGCCCCAGCATTTT.

The V and J genes are TRBV19 and TRBJ2-5; 8 nucleotides align to TRBD1. Per germline, CDR1 LNHDA and CDR2 SQIVND (reference sequence). The CDR3 extends over 15 amino acids. The V segment lost 6 bases and the J segment 3 bases; nucleotides outside the gene matches: 9. CDR3 in DNA: TGTGCCAGTAGAGGCAGGGGGCTTAGCGAAGAGACCCAGTACTTC. Protein product: CASRGRGLSEETQYF.

This chain uses TRBV24-1 with TRBJ2-1, with TRBD2 matching 7 bases. There are 16 residues in the CDR3. Per the germline V gene, CDR1 is KGHDR and CDR2 is SFDVKD. Trimming cost V 4 bases and J 2 bases; bases outside gene matches: 7. For the CDR3, the DNA is TGTGCCACCAGTGACCCACTGGCGGGAGCCTACAATGAGCAGTTCTTC. Encoded protein: CATSDPLAGAYNEQFF.

The chain is built from TRBV25-1 and TRBJ2-3; D unresolved. The germline V and J ends were trimmed by 4 bases and 0 bases, with 14 bases remaining between them. The CDR3 is 16 amino acids. Germline lookup yields CDR1 MGHDK and CDR2 SYGVNS. CDR3 DNA: TGTGCCAGCAGTGGTACCCTAGTGCTGAGCACAGATACGCAGTATTTT. It codes for CASSGTLVLSTDTQYF.

The chain recombines TRBV3-1 (or the pseudogene TRBV3-2) with TRBJ1-3; TRBD1 is a possible D gene (5 bases). The CDR3 runs 19 residues. Germline values: CDR1 LGHDT, CDR2 YNNKEL (reference sequence). V lost 1 base to trimming and J lost 0 bases, with 19 bases between them. DNA of the CDR3: TGTGCCAGCAGCCAAGCCGCAGGGTCGATATCGAGCTCTGGAAACACCATATATTTT. Protein product: CASSQAAGSISSSGNTIYF.

The chain combines TRBV7-9 with TRBJ1-2, with D uncertain. CDR1 and CDR2 (germline): SEHNR, FQNEAQ (reference sequence). V lost 1 base to trimming and J lost 5 bases, with 11 bases between them. The CDR3 sequence is 14 residues long. The CDR3 sequence: CASSLVGGFYGYTF. CDR3 DNA sequence: TGTGCCAGCAGCTTAGTAGGAGGGTTTTATGGCTACACCTTC.

This sequence joins TRBV2 and TRBJ2-7, with 8 bases lining up with TRBD2. CDR1 SNHLY and CDR2 FYNNEI come from the germline V gene. The length of the CDR3 is 14 residues. V gave up 7 bases and J gave up 4 bases; unmatched junction bases: 9. DNA for the CDR3: TGTGCCAGCAAGGGGGGACTAGGGCTTTACGAGCAGTACTTC. Protein: CASKGGLGLYEQYF.

The genes are TRBV18 and TRBJ1-4; D gene ambiguous. Germline lookup yields CDR1 KGHSH and CDR2 LQKENI. V lost 5 bases and J 5 bases, leaving 15 bases between the germline ends. The CDR3 extends over 15 amino acids. CDR3 coding DNA: TGTGCCAGCTCATCGGACCGGGCGGGCAATGAAAAACTGTTTTTT. Translation: CASSSDRAGNEKLFF.

The gene calls are TRBV12-3 or TRBV12-4 and TRBJ2-1, with a possible D match to TRBD2 (6 bases). CDR3 length: 12 amino acids. V lost 4 bases and J 16 bases, leaving 17 bases between the germline ends. CDR3 sequence (DNA): TGTGCCAGCAGTTCGGCCGGGACTCACCGATTCTTC. Its translation: CASSSAGTHRFF.

The CDR3 coding sequence is TGTGCCAGCATGAGGGACAGGGAGTATGGCTACACCTTC. Its translation is CASMRDREYGYTF. The chain joins TRBV6-5 to TRBJ1-2; 9 bases map to TRBD1. Germline V gene data show CDR1 as MNHEY and CDR2 as SVGAGI. The CDR3 spans 13 residues. V dropped 7 bases and J dropped 5; count of bases not matched to a gene: 5.

This chain links TRBV6-1 with TRBJ2-1; TRBD2 aligns across 9 bases. The length of the CDR3 is 14 residues. CDR1 and CDR2 from the germline V gene are MNHNS and SASEGT. V shed 3 bases, J shed 10 bases, and the junction held 7 bases outside the gene matches. CDR3 in DNA: TGTGCCAGCAGTGAGGGGCTAGCGGGGCGGGAGCAGTTCTTC. It is translated as CASSEGLAGREQFF.

This rearrangement joins TRBV12-3 or TRBV12-4 to TRBJ1-1; no reliable D call. The CDR3 has 13 amino acids. The germline V and J ends were trimmed by 6 bases and 0 bases, with 8 bases remaining between them. The CDR3 region is CASSPGLNTEAFF. For the CDR3, the DNA is TGTGCCAGCAGCCCTGGCCTGAACACTGAAGCTTTCTTT.

This rearrangement joins TRBV3-1 (or the pseudogene TRBV3-2) to TRBJ1-4, with D tentatively TRBD1 (5 bases). The CDR3 is 16 amino acids. The germline CDR1 and CDR2 sequences are LGHDT and YNNKEL (reference sequence). The V end was cut by 4 bases, the J end by 6 bases, with 18 bases between. This CDR3 reads CASSRQRTDLYEKLFF. The CDR3 coding sequence is TGTGCCAGCAGCCGACAGAGGACCGACCTATATGAAAAACTGTTTTTT.

The CDR3 spells CASSATWDRGQGQYF. The CDR3 bases are TGTGCCAGCAGCGCTACCTGGGACAGGGGGCAGGGGCAGTACTTC. J is TRBJ2-7 and V is TRBV6-5; 12 bases are a match to TRBD1. CDR3 length equals 15 residues. The germline CDR1 and CDR2 sequences are MNHEY and SVGAGI. Trimming at V came to 6 bases and at J to 9 bases, leaving 12 bases not matched to a gene.

The chain combines TRBV29-1 with TRBJ2-3; 14 nucleotides align to TRBD2. This CDR3 is 15 amino acids long. Per the germline V gene, CDR1 is SQVTM and CDR2 is ANQGSEA. The junction had 8 bases not matched to a gene; V was cut back by 6 bases and J by 6 bases. In DNA form, the CDR3 reads TGCAGCGTCGCCGGACTAGCGGGAGGAGGGGATACGCAGTATTTT. Translating it yields CSVAGLAGGGDTQYF.

This clone was recorded a few times. The rearrangement links TRBV4-1 to TRBJ2-7, with D maybe TRBD2 (6 bases). Germline lookup yields CDR1 MGHRA and CDR2 YSYEKL. The CDR3 loop spans 16 amino acids. Trimming cost V 0 bases and J 0 bases, with 12 bases left between them. The CDR3 DNA sequence: TGCGCCAGCAGCCAAGATCTAGGGACTCGCTCCTACGAGCAGTACTTC. Its protein is CASSQDLGTRSYEQYF.

The chain employs TRBV5-1 and TRBJ1-1; 9 positions agree with TRBD1. V dropped 4 bases and J dropped 2; count of bases not matched to a gene: 3. From germline, CDR1 is SGHRS and CDR2 YFSETQ. CDR3 size: 14 residues. In DNA form, the CDR3 reads TGCGCCAGCAGCACGGGACAGGGAAACACTGAAGCTTTCTTT. It is translated as CASSTGQGNTEAFF.

This clone was observed many times. The chain joins TRBV7-9 to TRBJ1-3, with 8 bases identical to TRBD1. The V and J ends lost 1 base and 3 bases, in that order; junction bases with no gene match: 5. This CDR3 has 16 amino acids. Germline assignment: CDR1 SEHNR and CDR2 FQNEAQ (reference sequence). CDR3: CASSLEAGGFGNTIYF. The DNA of the CDR3 is TGTGCCAGCAGCTTAGAGGCAGGGGGCTTTGGAAACACCATATATTTT. Filled out from reference TRBV7-9 and TRBJ1-3, the complete variable domain reads DTGVSQNPRHKITKRGQNVTFRCDPISEHNRLYWYRQTLGQGPEFLTYFQNEAQLEKSRLLSDRFSAERPKGSFSTLEIQRTEQGDSAMYLCASSLEAGGFGNTIYFGEGSWLTVV.

The genes are TRBV7-2 and TRBJ2-7; tentative D call: TRBD1 (6 bases). Germline values: CDR1 SGHTA, CDR2 FQGNSA. Trimming left V 3 bases short and J 3 bases short, with 9 bases between. There are 13 residues in the CDR3. CDR3 protein: CASSFDRFYEQYF. The CDR3 DNA is TGTGCCAGCAGCTTCGACAGGTTCTACGAGCAGTACTTC.

The chain is built from TRBV5-1 and TRBJ1-5; 9 bases fit TRBD1. The length of the CDR3 is 15 residues. Germline V gives CDR1 SGHRS, CDR2 YFSETQ. After removal of 4 bases from V and 6 bases from J, the junction contained 8 bases not matched to a gene. CDR3 in amino acids: CASSPRTGDGQPQHF. CDR3 sequence (DNA): TGCGCCAGCAGCCCCAGGACAGGGGATGGTCAGCCCCAGCATTTT.

The chain joins TRBV5-1 to TRBJ2-7; 14 nucleotides agree with TRBD2. Trimming removed 4 bases from V and 2 bases from J; junction bases left unmatched: 8. The germline V gene encodes CDR1 SGHRS and CDR2 YFSETQ. This CDR3 has 17 residues. CDR3 protein: CASSRGTSGSRPYEQYF. The CDR3, as DNA: TGCGCCAGCAGCCGCGGGACTAGCGGGAGTCGACCCTACGAGCAGTACTTC.

The chain employs TRBV5-1 and TRBJ1-1; 9 bases line up with TRBD1. CDR1 is SGHRS, CDR2 YFSETQ, per germline. The CDR3 consists of 16 residues. Trimming cost V 1 base and J 4 bases; bases outside gene matches: 8. CDR3 sequence reads: CASSLSPQGAGTEAFF. The CDR3, as DNA: TGCGCCAGCAGCTTGTCCCCACAGGGGGCTGGCACTGAAGCTTTCTTT.

The CDR3 DNA follows: TGTGCCAGCAGTGACGCAGGGGCGCGTGGAAACACCATATATTTT. It translates to CASSDAGARGNTIYF. The V and J genes are TRBV2 and TRBJ1-3; possible D gene TRBD1, 6 bases. Trimming left V 3 bases short and J 3 bases short, with 12 bases between. The germline gives CDR1 SNHLY, CDR2 FYNNEI. This CDR3 comprises 15 residues. Full variable domain (remainder filled in from reference TRBV2 and TRBJ1-3): EPEVTQTPSHQVTQMGQEVILRCVPISNHLYFYWYRQILGQKVEFLVSFYNNEISEKSEIFDDQFSVERPDGSNFTLKIRSTKLEDSAMYFCASSDAGARGNTIYFGEGSWLTVV.

The V call is TRBV19, the J call TRBJ2-1, with 10 positions matching TRBD2. The ends lost 4 bases at V and 5 bases at J; junction bases unmatched: 11. The CDR3 is made up of 17 amino acids. In germline, CDR1 is LNHDA, CDR2 SQIVND (reference sequence). As DNA, the CDR3 is TGTGCCAGTAGTACCTTCTGGCTAGCGGGAGAAGACAATGAGCAGTTCTTC. Residues: CASSTFWLAGEDNEQFF.

Note on this clone: This CDR3 is also generated by other DNA sequences in the sample. The chain recombines TRBV5-1 with TRBJ2-7; 11 bases are shared with TRBD2. V gave up 2 bases and J gave up 3 bases; unmatched junction bases: 7. The CDR3 is 16 amino acids. Germline assignment: CDR1 SGHRS and CDR2 YFSETQ. As DNA, the CDR3 is TGCGCCAGCAGCTTAGCCCCTAGCGGGAGGAGCTACGAGCAGTACTTC. Protein: CASSLAPSGRSYEQYF.

The DNA for the CDR3 is TGTGCCACCAGTGACCGGCCGGGGAGGGAGACCCAGTACTTC. Translating it yields CATSDRPGRETQYF. The chain combines TRBV24-1 with TRBJ2-5; D might be TRBD2 (6 bases). CDR3 length: 14 amino acids. Trimming pared 4 bases from V and 5 bases from J, leaving 13 bases between. The germline V gene encodes CDR1 KGHDR and CDR2 SFDVKD.

This clone was detected only a few times. The gene calls are TRBV19 and TRBJ1-1; 7 bases are shared with TRBD1. Per germline, CDR1 LNHDA and CDR2 SQIVND (reference sequence). The trim removed 2 bases at V and 5 bases at J, leaving 2 bases unmatched. This CDR3 has 13 residues. The CDR3 spells CASSIRGPTEAFF. CDR3 bases: TGTGCCAGTAGTATAAGGGGGCCAACTGAAGCTTTCTTT.

This sequence joins TRBV7-9 and TRBJ2-1; D perhaps matches TRBD1 (6 bases). Per germline, CDR1 SEHNR and CDR2 FQNEAQ (reference sequence). The CDR3 contains 15 residues. V dropped 2 bases and J dropped 6 bases, with 14 bases sitting between them. CDR3: CASSLPRGLGNEQFF. The CDR3 nucleotides read TGTGCCAGCAGCTTACCCAGGGGCTTGGGCAATGAGCAGTTCTTC.